The clone carrying this TCR beta chain was counted ten times or more. These data come from a study of T-cell reconstitution after alpha-beta-depleted transplantation in children. A library of TCRbeta sequences, prepared with unique molecular identifiers, was generated. Via MiXCR, TCRdb re-called the PCR reads, giving one row per CDR3 protein. The sample holds 600,000 to 700,000 distinct CDR3 sequences, approximately 17% seen once. Per germline, CDR1 DFQATT and CDR2 SNEGSKA (reference sequence). The CDR3 is 15 residues long. J lost 5 bases, V lost 0 bases, and 4 bases had no gene match. The specimen comprised PBMCs from the stem cell graft donor, sampled from the stem cell graft. The chain couples TRBV20-1 to TRBJ2-5; TRBD2 aligns across 12 bases. This TCR came from a human donor who donated a stem cell graft to a child with acute myeloid leukemia. The CDR3 DNA reads as TGCAGTGCTAGAGATCCTAGCGGGGGGGTTGAGACCCAGTACTTC. Protein product: CSARDPSGGVETQYF.